This T cell receptor beta chain derives from a study of response to subunit inactivated influenza vaccine (dated by TCRdb to 2016 to 2019). About the study as a whole: Deep quantitative T cell receptor repertoire profiling was used in the study to track responses to a trivalent subunit inactivated influenza vaccine.

This clonotype was seen more than once but under ten times. Which antigen it targets is not known. The input lacks base qualities; no much larger clone sits a single base away. The paper's findings and limits, for the study overall: According to the authors, only a limited number of new T cells may be recruited by each seasonal influenza vaccination.

Libraries came from RT-PCR. Sequenced using an Illumina HiSeq 2500. The public reads were reanalyzed by TCRdb: fastp trimming at Q25, MiXCR alignment, in-frame beta chains only. Every distinct CDR3 protein forms one entry, paired with its most common genes and DNA. The sample profile shows about 830,000 distinct CDR3 sequences; around 18% of them were found once. The ten largest clones capture approximately 11% of the sample. The junction carries 8 bases between V and J, which are trimmed by 6 bases and 6 bases respectively. Including cysteine and phenylalanine, the CDR3 has 11 amino acids. Just CDR3 DNA is preserved here, 33 bases in frame from base 1. Based on the germline V gene, the CDR1 and CDR2 sequences are MNHEY and SVGEGT.

The sequencing used PBMCs from blood, collected roughly 5 days after vaccination. This TCR was recovered from a man aged 45 to 65 who received an inactivated influenza vaccine. Donor details come from another sample of the same person, matched by shared clones. The sequence is built from TRBV6-2 or TRBV6-3 and TRBJ1-1; perhaps TRBD1 is the D gene, with 5 bases matching. The CDR3 sequence is CASRATAEAFF. The nucleotide sequence is given as TGTGCCAGCAGGGCGACAGCTGAAGCTTTCTTT.